The source of this T cell receptor beta chain is a study of T cell changes during pregnancy in multiple sclerosis. Sequencing used immunoSEQ multiplex PCR; TCRdb keeps in-frame clones, though not all of them. The sample carries about 73,000 clones, roughly 90% recorded once. Sequenced material: peripheral blood, taken after pregnancy. The source of this sequence is a female donor in good health, enrolled as a control in a pregnancy study.

CDR3 amino acids: CSVVKNRGETQYF. The CDR3 DNA is TGCAGCGTTGTCAAAAACAGGGGGGAGACCCAGTACTTC. This chain joins TRBV29-1 and TRBJ2-5; 8 bases are shared with TRBD1. The junction had 6 bases not matched to a gene; V was cut back by 4 bases and J by 5 bases. The CDR3 runs 13 residues. Per germline, CDR1 SQVTM and CDR2 ANQGSEA. The full variable domain, its missing parts supplied by reference TRBV29-1 and TRBJ2-5, is SAVISQKPSRDICQRGTSLTIQCQVDSQVTMMFWYRQQPGQSLTLIATANQGSEATYESGFVIDKFPISRPNLTFSTLTVSNMSPEDSSIYLCSVVKNRGETQYFGPGTRLLVL.